These 14 T cell receptor beta chains share one sample of origin, sequenced in a study of cytomegalovirus exposure and HLA in healthy donors. In the PCR, 60 Vbeta and 13 Jbeta primers were used. Profiling relied on immunoSEQ multiplex PCR, and the TCRdb table lists in-frame clones only, not all of them. The sample shows under 150,000 clones, over 65% of them seen only once. Source material: PBMCs. The receptors stem from a male donor in good health and CMV-seronegative.

The rearrangement joins TRBV29-1 to TRBJ2-7, with 9 nucleotides matching TRBD2. Trimming took 2 bases from V and 6 from J; bases not matched to a gene: 8. Germline-derived CDR1 and CDR2 are SQVTM and ANQGSEA. CDR3 size: 14 residues. The CDR3 protein is CSVEYGSGSSEQYF. The CDR3 DNA reads TGCAGCGTTGAATACGGTAGCGGGAGTAGCGAGCAGTACTTC.

The chain links TRBV6-6 to TRBJ2-3; D is unclear. Germline V gene lookup returns CDR1 MNHNY and CDR2 SVGAGI (reference sequence). CDR3 length: 15 residues. V was clipped by 0 bases and J by 2 bases, with 9 bases between them. The CDR3 here is CASSYSTIHTDTQYF. CDR3 DNA sequence: TGTGCCAGCAGTTACTCAACAATTCACACAGATACGCAGTATTTT.

The rearrangement joins TRBV19 to TRBJ2-5, with 7 bases lining up with TRBD1. The J call may be mistaken, given a closer DNA end match to TRBJ2-7. The length of the CDR3 is 14 residues. Germline lookup yields CDR1 LNHDA and CDR2 SQIVND (reference sequence). For the CDR3, the DNA is TGTGCCAGTAGTCTTCCGGGACAGCCCCTCGAGCAGTACTTC. The encoded protein is CASSLPGQPLEQYF.

The chain joins TRBV7-9 to TRBJ1-1, with TRBD1 as a possible D gene (5 bases). Germline assignment: CDR1 SEHNR and CDR2 FQNEAQ (reference sequence). V gave up 1 base and J gave up 1 base, with 13 bases separating them. The CDR3 contains 16 residues. The CDR3 DNA reads TGTGCCAGCAGCTTAGTAGGTCAGGGAAAGAACACTGAAGCTTTCTTT. The encoded protein is CASSLVGQGKNTEAFF.

The CDR3 sequence is CASSPPGWNTEAFF. The DNA for the CDR3 is TGTGCCAGCTCACCCCCAGGGTGGAACACTGAAGCTTTCTTT. V is TRBV18 and J is TRBJ1-1; TRBD1 is a possible D gene (5 bases). Looked up from germline, CDR1 is KGHSH and CDR2 is LQKENI. CDR3 length: 14 amino acids. V dropped 3 bases and J dropped 1 base, with 9 bases sitting between them.

The genes are TRBV11-2 and TRBJ2-7; 9 nucleotides match TRBD2. Trimming at V came to 10 bases and at J to 6 bases, leaving 13 bases not matched to a gene. Germline assignment: CDR1 SGHAT and CDR2 FQNNGV. This CDR3 is 14 amino acids long. The CDR3 reads CATTQGSGSFEQYF. DNA of the CDR3: TGTGCCACCACCCAGGGTAGCGGGAGCTTCGAGCAGTACTTC.

The table lists this clone with a count of one. The V and J genes are TRBV9 and TRBJ1-4, with 9 bases matching TRBD1. Germline-derived CDR1 and CDR2 are SGDLS and YYNGEE. This CDR3 has 14 amino acids. V was clipped by 6 bases and J by 5 bases; unmatched bases: 5. CDR3 nucleotides: TGTGCCAGCACCAGCGGACAGGGGAATGAAAAACTGTTTTTT. As protein: CASTSGQGNEKLFF.

V gene TRBV19 combines with J gene TRBJ1-5, with 7 bases identical to TRBD1. The CDR3 runs 15 residues. Germline V lookup: CDR1 LNHDA, CDR2 SQIVND (reference sequence). Trimming took 3 bases from V and 7 from J; bases not matched to a gene: 9. CDR3 region: CASSIVTGNLQPQHF. In DNA, the CDR3 is TGTGCCAGTAGTATTGTGACAGGGAATCTCCAGCCCCAGCATTTT. The whole variable domain, remainder taken from reference TRBV19 and TRBJ1-5, is DGGITQSPKYLFRKEGQNVTLSCEQNLNHDAMYWYRQDPGQGLRLIYYSQIVNDFQKGDIAEGYSVSREKKESFPLTVTSAQKNPTAFYLCASSIVTGNLQPQHFGDGTRLSIL.

CDR3: CASSQRTSGPYEQYF. CDR3 nucleotide sequence: TGCGCCAGCAGCCAACGGACTAGCGGCCCTTACGAGCAGTACTTC. J is TRBJ2-7 and V is TRBV4-3; TRBD2 agrees at 10 bases. The ends lost 2 bases at V and 4 bases at J; junction bases unmatched: 5. Germline CDR1 reads LGHNA; CDR2 reads YSLEER. The CDR3 length is 15 residues.

In this sample, this clone turned up once. The rearrangement joins TRBV6-1 to TRBJ1-1; the D is unclear. CDR3 length: 13 amino acids. V was shortened by 2 bases and J by 7 bases, with 11 bases between the two germline ends. CDR1 is MNHNS and CDR2 is SASEGT in the germline V gene. For the CDR3, the DNA is TGTGCCAGCAGTGAATTCGTGACTGGTGAAGCTTTCTTT. This encodes CASSEFVTGEAFF.

The chain employs TRBV18 and TRBJ2-5; unclear D gene. V was shortened by 0 bases and J by 2 bases, with 10 bases between the two germline ends. The germline CDR1 and CDR2 sequences are KGHSH and LQKENI. The CDR3 is 15 amino acids. As DNA, the CDR3 is TGTGCCAGCTCACCACCACTATCCGAGCAAGAGACCCAGTACTTC. This translates into CASSPPLSEQETQYF.

This clone was recorded a few times. The chain combines TRBV7-9 with TRBJ1-4; D is ambiguous. There are 14 residues in the CDR3. V was shortened by 7 bases and J by 4 bases, with 13 bases between the two germline ends. Germline CDR1 is SEHNR and CDR2 is FQNEAQ (reference sequence). The CDR3 loop is CASTQSGGNEKLFF. For the CDR3, the DNA is TGTGCCAGCACCCAATCGGGAGGTAATGAAAAACTGTTTTTT.

There are a few counts of this clone. V usage is TRBV7-3 and J usage is TRBJ2-2, with a weak D call TRBD2 (6 bases). The CDR3 spans 14 residues. The V gene's germline CDR1 is SGHTA and CDR2 FQGTGA. V was shortened by 5 bases and J by 6 bases, with 13 bases between the two germline ends. CDR3 nucleotide sequence: TGTGCCAGCAGCCTCCAATCGGGAGCCGGGGAGCTGTTTTTT. It translates to CASSLQSGAGELFF. Supplemented by reference TRBV7-3 and TRBJ2-2, the full variable domain reads GAGVSQTPSNKVTEKGKYVELRCDPISGHTALYWYRQSLGQGPEFLIYFQGTGAADDSGLPNDRFFAVRPEGSVSTLKIQRTERGDSAVYLCASSLQSGAGELFFGEGSRLTVL.

The rearrangement joins TRBV7-6 to TRBJ2-3, with a weak D call TRBD2 (6 bases). Trimming stripped 2 bases from V and 0 bases from J, with 24 bases between. Germline CDR1 and CDR2: SGHVS and FNYEAQ. This CDR3 comprises 20 residues. CDR3 protein: CASSLRPRGGTGASTDTQYF. For the CDR3, the DNA is TGTGCCAGCAGCTTACGCCCGAGGGGCGGGACGGGTGCGAGCACAGATACGCAGTATTTT.